This record covers a single T cell receptor beta chain. What it recognizes is unknown. This specimen belongs to a study of blood T cells in healthy people across ages. General study points: When one million T cells were used, diversity estimates were thought to be underestimates.

Germline V gene data show CDR1 as MNHEY and CDR2 as SVGAGI. Trimming shortened V by 2 bases and J by 3 bases, and 7 bases separated the two germline ends. The CDR3 spans 13 residues. A sample-barcoded 5' primer and a J-beta primer mix were used in a second PCR of roughly 7 to 11 cycles. Every molecule of cDNA carried a tag from a template-switch adaptor with 12 random nucleotides. MiXCR was run by TCRdb on the 5' RACE reads, yielding one entry per CDR3 protein. The top ten hold approximately 4% of the sample, which has roughly 1.5 million distinct CDR3 sequences, roughly 43% seen once. There were healthy Caucasian individuals from Russia, aged roughly 6 to 100, serving as donors.

The rearrangement uses TRBV6-5 and TRBJ1-2, with a possible D match to TRBD1 (5 bases). The sequence was collected from a woman between 18 and 29 years old in good health. The sample taken for sequencing was blood. The CDR3 DNA reads as TGTGCCAGCAGTTACGGAGGGGACTATGGCTACACCTTC. It encodes CASSYGGDYGYTF.